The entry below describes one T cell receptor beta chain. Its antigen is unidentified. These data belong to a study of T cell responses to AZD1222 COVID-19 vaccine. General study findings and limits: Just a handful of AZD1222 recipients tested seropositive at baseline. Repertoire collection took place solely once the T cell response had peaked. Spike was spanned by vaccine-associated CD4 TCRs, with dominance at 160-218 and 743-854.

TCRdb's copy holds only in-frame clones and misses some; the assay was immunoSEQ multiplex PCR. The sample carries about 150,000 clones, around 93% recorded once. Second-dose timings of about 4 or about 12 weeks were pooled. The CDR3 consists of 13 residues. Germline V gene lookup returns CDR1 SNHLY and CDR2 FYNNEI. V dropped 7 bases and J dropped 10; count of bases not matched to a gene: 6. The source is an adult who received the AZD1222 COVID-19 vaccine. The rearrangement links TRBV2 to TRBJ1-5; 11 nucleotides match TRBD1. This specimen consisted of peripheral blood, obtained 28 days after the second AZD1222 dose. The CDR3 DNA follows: TGTGCCAGCACCACGGACAGGGGGCGACCCCAGCATTTT. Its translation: CASTTDRGRPQHF.